This T cell receptor (beta chain) was observed in a study of T cell repertoires in cytomegalovirus infection. Study-level background: In public TCR beta signatures, there were indications of both CMV infection and matching HLA type.

Trimming took 6 bases from V and 2 from J, leaving 9 bases between them. The CDR3 sequence is 13 residues long. Study observations and caveats: In two of eight donors, the top clonotype was HLA-C-restricted CMV-specific.

With regard to this clonotype: Antigen: not known.

TCRdb re-analysed the reads in MiXCR, keeping a single row per CDR3 protein. The sample records approximately 700,000 distinct CDR3 sequences, 35% to 45% being singletons. Source material: PBMCs. The genes are TRBV12-3 or TRBV12-4 and TRBJ2-3, with D hard to call. The clonotype was recovered from a human donor in good health (CMV status not recorded). Some clones in this sample may be carry-over from other donors' samples. CDR3 sequence: CASSPTPTDTQYF. The DNA for the CDR3 is TGTGCCAGCAGCCCTACCCCCACAGATACGCAGTATTTT.